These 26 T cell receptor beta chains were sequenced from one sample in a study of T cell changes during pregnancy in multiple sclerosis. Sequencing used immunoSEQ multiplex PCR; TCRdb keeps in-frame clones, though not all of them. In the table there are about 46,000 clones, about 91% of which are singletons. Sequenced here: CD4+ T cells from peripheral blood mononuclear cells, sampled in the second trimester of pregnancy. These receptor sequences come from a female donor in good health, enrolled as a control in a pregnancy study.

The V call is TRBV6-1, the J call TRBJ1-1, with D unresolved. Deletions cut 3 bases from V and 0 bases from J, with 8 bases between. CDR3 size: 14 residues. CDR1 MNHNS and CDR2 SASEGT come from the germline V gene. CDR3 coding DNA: TGTGCCAGCAGTGAGTACAGTATGAACACTGAAGCTTTCTTT. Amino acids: CASSEYSMNTEAFF.

The CDR3 coding sequence is TGTGCCAGCAGCTTGGGTCAGAGGGAGACCCAGTACTTC. Translating gives CASSLGQRETQYF. The chain recombines TRBV5-5 with TRBJ2-5, with unresolved D. V lost 0 bases and J lost 5, with 8 bases in between. The CDR3 sequence is 13 residues long. Germline V gene lookup returns CDR1 SGHKS and CDR2 YYEKEE (reference sequence).

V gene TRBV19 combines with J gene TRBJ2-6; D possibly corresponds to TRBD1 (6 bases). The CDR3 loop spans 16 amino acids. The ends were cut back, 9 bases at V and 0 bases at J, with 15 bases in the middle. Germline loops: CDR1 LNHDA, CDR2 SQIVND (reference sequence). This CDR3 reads CASRTADSSGANVLTF. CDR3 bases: TGTGCCAGCAGGACAGCGGACAGCTCTGGGGCCAACGTCCTGACTTTC.

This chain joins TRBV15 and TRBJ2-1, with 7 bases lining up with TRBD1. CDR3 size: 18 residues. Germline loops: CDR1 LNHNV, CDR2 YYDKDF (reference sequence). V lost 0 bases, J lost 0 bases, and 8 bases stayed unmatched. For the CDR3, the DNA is TGTGCCACCAGCAGAGATCTCCACAGGGGCAGCTCCTACAATGAGCAGTTCTTC. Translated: CATSRDLHRGSSYNEQFF.

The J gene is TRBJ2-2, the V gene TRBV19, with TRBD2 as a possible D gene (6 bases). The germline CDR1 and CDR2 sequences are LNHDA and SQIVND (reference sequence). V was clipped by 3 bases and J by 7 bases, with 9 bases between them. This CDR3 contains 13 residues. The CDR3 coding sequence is TGTGCCAGTAGTATGGGGGGTGGCGGGGAGCTGTTTTTT. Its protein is CASSMGGGGELFF.

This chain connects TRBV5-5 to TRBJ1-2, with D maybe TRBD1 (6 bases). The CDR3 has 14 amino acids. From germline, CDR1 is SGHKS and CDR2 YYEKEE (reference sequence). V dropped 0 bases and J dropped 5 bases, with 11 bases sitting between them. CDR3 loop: CASSLDRAGYGYTF. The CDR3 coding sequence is TGTGCCAGCAGCTTGGACAGGGCAGGGTATGGCTACACCTTC.

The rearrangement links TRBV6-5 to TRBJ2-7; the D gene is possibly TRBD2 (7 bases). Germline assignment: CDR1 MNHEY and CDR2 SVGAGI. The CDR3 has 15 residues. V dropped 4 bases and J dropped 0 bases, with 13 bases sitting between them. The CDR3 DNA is TGTGCCAGCAGTTGGGGAGGGGGTAGCTCCTACGAGCAGTACTTC. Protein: CASSWGGGSSYEQYF.

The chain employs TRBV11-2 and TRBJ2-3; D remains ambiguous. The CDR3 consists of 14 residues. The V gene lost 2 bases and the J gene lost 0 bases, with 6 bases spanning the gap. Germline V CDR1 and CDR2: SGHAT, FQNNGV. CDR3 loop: CASSLQSSTDTQYF. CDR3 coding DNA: TGTGCCAGCAGCTTACAGTCTAGCACAGATACGCAGTATTTT.

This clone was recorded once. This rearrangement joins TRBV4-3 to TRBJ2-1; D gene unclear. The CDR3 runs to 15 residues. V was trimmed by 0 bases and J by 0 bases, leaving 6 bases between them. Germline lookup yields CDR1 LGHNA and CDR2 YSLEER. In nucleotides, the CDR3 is TGCGCCAGCAGCCAAGACTTATACTCCTACAATGAGCAGTTCTTC. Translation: CASSQDLYSYNEQFF.

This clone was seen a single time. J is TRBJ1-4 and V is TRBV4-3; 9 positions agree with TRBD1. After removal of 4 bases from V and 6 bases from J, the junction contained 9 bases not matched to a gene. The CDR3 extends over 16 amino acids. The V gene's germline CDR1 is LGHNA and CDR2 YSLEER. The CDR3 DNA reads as TGCGCCAGCAGCCTCTCCGGGACAGGGTCATATGAAAAACTGTTTTTT. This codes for CASSLSGTGSYEKLFF.

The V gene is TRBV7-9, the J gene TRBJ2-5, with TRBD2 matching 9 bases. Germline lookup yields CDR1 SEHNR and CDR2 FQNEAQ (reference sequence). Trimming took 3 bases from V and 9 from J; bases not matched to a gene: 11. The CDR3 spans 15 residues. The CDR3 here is CASSFEGLAAAAQYF. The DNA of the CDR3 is TGTGCCAGCAGCTTTGAGGGACTAGCCGCAGCGGCCCAGTACTTC. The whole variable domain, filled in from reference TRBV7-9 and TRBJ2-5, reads DTGVSQNPRHKITKRGQNVTFRCDPISEHNRLYWYRQTLGQGPEFLTYFQNEAQLEKSRLLSDRFSAERPKGSFSTLEIQRTEQGDSAMYLCASSFEGLAAAAQYFGPGTRLLVL.

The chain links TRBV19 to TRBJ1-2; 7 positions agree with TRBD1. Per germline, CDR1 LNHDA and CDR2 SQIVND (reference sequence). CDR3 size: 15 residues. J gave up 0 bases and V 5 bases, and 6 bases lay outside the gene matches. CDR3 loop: CASSDQGGANYGYTF. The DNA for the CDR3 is TGTGCCAGTAGTGATCAGGGGGGAGCTAACTATGGCTACACCTTC.

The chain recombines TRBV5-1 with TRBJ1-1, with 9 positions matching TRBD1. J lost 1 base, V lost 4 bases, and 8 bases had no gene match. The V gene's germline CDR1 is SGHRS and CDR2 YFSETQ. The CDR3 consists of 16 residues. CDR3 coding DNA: TGCGCCAGCAGCAGTACAGGGGGCAGAGGGAACACTGAAGCTTTCTTT. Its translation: CASSSTGGRGNTEAFF.

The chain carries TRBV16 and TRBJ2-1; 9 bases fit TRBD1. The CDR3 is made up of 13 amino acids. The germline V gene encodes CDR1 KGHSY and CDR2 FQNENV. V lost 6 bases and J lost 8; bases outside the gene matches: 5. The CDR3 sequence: CASSSDRGHEQFF. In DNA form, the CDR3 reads TGTGCCAGCAGTTCGGACAGGGGTCATGAGCAGTTCTTC.

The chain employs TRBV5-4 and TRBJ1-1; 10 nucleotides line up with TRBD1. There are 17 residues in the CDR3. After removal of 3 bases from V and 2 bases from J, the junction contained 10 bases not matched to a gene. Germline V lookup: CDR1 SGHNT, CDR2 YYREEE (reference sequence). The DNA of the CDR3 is TGTGCCAGCAGCTCCAATGCTAGGACAGGGGGAAACACTGAAGCTTTCTTT. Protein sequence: CASSSNARTGGNTEAFF.

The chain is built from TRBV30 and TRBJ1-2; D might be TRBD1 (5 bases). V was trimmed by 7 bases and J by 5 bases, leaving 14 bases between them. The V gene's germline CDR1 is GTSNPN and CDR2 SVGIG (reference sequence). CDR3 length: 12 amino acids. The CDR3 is CAFDPTEYGYTF. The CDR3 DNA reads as TGTGCCTTTGACCCGACAGAGTATGGCTACACCTTC. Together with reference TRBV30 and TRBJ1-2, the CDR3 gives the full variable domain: SQTIHQWPATLVQPVGSPLSLECTVEGTSNPNLYWYRQAAGRGLQLLFYSVGIGQISSEVPQNLSASRPQDRQFILSSKKLLLSDSGFYLCAFDPTEYGYTFGSGTRLTVV.

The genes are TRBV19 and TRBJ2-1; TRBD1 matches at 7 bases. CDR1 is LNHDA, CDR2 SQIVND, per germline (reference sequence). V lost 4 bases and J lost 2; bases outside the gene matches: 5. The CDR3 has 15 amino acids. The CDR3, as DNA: TGTGCCAGTAGTACCAGGACAGGTACCTACAATGAGCAGTTCTTC. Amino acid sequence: CASSTRTGTYNEQFF.

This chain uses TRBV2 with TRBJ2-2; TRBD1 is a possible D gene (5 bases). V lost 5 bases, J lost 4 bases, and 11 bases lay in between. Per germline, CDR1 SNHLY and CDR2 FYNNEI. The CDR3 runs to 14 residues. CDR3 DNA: TGTGCCAGCAGTTTTCCAGGGTTCACCGGGGAGCTGTTTTTT. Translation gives CASSFPGFTGELFF.

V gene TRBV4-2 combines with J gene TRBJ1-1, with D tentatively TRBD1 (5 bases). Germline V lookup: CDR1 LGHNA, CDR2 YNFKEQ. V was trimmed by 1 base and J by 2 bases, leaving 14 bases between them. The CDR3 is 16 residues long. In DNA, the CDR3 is TGTGCCAGCAGCCAAGGAGACGACAGAAAAAACACTGAAGCTTTCTTT. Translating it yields CASSQGDDRKNTEAFF.

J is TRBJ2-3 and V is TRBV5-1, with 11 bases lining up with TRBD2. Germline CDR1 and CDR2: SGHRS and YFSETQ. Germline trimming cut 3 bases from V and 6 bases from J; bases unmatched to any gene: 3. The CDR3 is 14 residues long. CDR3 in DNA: TGCGCCAGCAGCTCCGGACTAGCGGGCGATACGCAGTATTTT. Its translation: CASSSGLAGDTQYF.

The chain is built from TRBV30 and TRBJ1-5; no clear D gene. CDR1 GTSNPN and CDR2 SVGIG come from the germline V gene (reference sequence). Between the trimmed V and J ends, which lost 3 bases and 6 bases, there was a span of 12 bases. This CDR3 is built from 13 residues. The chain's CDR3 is CAWRSRGGQPQHF. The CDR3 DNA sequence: TGTGCCTGGAGATCTAGAGGCGGTCAGCCCCAGCATTTT.

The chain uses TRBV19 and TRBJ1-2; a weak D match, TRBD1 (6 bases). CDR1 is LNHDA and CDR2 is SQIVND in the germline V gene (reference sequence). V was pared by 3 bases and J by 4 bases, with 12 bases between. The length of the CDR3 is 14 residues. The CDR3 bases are TGTGCCAGTAGTATGGACAGACAGATCTATGGCTACACCTTC. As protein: CASSMDRQIYGYTF. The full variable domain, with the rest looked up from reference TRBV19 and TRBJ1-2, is DGGITQSPKYLFRKEGQNVTLSCEQNLNHDAMYWYRQDPGQGLRLIYYSQIVNDFQKGDIAEGYSVSREKKESFPLTVTSAQKNPTAFYLCASSMDRQIYGYTFGSGTRLTVV.

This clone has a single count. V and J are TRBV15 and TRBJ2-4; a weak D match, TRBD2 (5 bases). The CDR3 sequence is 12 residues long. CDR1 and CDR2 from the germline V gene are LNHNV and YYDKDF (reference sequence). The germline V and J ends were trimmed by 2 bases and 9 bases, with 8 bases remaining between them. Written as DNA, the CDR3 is TGTGCCACCAGCAGAACAGAGGGCATTCAGTACTTC. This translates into CATSRTEGIQYF.

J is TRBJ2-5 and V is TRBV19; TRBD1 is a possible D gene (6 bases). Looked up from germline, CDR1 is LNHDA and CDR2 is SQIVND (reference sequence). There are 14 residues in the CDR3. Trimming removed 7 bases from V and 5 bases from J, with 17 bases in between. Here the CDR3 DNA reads TGTGCCAGTACCCCCAATGGGGGCGGGGAGACCCAGTACTTC. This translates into CASTPNGGGETQYF.

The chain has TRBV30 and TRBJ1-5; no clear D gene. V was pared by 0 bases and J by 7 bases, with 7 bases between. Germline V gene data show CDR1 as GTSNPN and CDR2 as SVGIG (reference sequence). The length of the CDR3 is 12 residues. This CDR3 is CAWSVPGQPQHF. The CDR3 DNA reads TGTGCCTGGAGTGTACCGGGGCAGCCCCAGCATTTT.

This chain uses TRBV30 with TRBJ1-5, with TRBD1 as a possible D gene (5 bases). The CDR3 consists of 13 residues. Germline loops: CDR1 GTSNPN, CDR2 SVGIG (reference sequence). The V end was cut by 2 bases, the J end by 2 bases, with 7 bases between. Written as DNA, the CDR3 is TGTGCCTGGAGTAAACAGGGCAATCAGCCCCAGCATTTT. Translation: CAWSKQGNQPQHF.